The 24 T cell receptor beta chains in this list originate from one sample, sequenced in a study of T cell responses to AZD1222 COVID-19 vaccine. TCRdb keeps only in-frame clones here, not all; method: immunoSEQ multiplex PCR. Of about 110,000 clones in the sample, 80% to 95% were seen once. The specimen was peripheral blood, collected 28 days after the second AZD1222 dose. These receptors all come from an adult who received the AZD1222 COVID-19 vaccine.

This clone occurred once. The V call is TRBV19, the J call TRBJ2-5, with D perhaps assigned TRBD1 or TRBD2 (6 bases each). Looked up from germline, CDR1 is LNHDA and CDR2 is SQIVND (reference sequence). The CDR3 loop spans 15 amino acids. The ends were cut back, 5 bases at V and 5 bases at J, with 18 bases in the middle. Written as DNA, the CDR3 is TGTGCCAGTAGTCTGTCTTGGGGGGCCGCTGAGACCCAGTACTTC. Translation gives CASSLSWGAAETQYF.

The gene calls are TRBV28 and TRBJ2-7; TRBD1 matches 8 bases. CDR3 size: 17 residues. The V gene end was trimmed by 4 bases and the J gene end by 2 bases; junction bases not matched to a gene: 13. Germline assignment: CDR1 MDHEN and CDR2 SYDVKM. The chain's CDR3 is CASSSDRGRTPTYEQYF. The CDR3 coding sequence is TGTGCCAGCAGTTCAGACAGGGGCCGTACGCCCACCTACGAGCAGTACTTC.

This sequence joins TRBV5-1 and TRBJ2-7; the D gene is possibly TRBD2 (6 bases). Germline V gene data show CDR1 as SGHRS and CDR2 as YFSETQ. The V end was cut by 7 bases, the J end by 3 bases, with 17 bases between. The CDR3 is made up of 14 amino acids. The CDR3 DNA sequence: TGCGCCAGCGCTAAACGGACCGGGAGCTACGAGCAGTACTTC. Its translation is CASAKRTGSYEQYF.

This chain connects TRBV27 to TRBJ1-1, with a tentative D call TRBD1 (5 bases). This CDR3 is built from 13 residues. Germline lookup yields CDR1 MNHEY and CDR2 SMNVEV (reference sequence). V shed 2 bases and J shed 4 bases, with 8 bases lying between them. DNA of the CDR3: TGTGCCAGCAGTTTAGCCCAGGGCACTGAAGCTTTCTTT. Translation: CASSLAQGTEAFF.

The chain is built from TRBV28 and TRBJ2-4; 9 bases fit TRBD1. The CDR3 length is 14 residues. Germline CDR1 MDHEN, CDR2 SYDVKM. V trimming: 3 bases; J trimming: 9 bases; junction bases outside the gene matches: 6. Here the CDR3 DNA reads TGTGCCAGCAGTTTGTTACAGGGGGCACTCATTCAGTACTTC. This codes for CASSLLQGALIQYF.

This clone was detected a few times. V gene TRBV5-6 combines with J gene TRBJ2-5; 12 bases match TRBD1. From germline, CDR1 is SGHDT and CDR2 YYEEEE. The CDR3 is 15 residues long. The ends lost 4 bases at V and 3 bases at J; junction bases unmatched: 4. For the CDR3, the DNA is TGTGCCAGCAGCGGGGACAGGGGGCCCAAAGAGACCCAGTACTTC. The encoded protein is CASSGDRGPKETQYF.

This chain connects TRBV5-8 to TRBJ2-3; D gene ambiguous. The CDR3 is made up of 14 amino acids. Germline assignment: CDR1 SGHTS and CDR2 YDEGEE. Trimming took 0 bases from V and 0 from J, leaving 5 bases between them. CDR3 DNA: TGTGCCAGCAGCTTGGCCAGTAGCACAGATACGCAGTATTTT. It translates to CASSLASSTDTQYF.

The chain's CDR3 is CSVGGTGTYNEQFF. CDR3 DNA: TGCAGCGTTGGCGGGACAGGGACCTACAATGAGCAGTTCTTC. The chain employs TRBV29-1 and TRBJ2-1; 9 bases align to TRBD1. J lost 2 bases, V lost 4 bases, and 3 bases had no gene match. The length of the CDR3 is 14 residues. Germline lookup yields CDR1 SQVTM and CDR2 ANQGSEA.

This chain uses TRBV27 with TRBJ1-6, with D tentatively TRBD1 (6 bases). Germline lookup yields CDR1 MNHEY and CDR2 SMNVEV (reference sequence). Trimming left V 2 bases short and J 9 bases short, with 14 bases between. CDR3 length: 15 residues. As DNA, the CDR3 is TGTGCCAGCAGTTTAGGGGGGGGCCCTGGTTCACCCCTCCACTTT. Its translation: CASSLGGGPGSPLHF.

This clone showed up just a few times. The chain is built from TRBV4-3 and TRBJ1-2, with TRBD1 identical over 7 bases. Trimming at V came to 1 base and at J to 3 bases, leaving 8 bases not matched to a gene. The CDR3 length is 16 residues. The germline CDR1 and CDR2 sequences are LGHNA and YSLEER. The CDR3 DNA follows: TGCGCCAGCAGCCAAGGCGCGGTTACAGGGGACTATGGCTACACCTTC. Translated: CASSQGAVTGDYGYTF.

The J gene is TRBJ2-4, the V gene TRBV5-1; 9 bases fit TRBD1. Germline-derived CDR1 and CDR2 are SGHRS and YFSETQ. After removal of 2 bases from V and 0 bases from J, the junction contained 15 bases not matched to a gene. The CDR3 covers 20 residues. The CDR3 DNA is TGCGCCAGCAGCTTTTCTCCGGGACAGGGTGAACGTCTAGCCAAAAACATTCAGTACTTC. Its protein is CASSFSPGQGERLAKNIQYF. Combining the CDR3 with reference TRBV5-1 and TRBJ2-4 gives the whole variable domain KAGVTQTPRYLIKTRGQQVTLSCSPISGHRSVSWYQQTPGQGLQFLFEYFSETQRNKGNFPGRFSGRQFSNSRSEMNVSTLELGDSALYLCASSFSPGQGERLAKNIQYFGAGTRLSVL.

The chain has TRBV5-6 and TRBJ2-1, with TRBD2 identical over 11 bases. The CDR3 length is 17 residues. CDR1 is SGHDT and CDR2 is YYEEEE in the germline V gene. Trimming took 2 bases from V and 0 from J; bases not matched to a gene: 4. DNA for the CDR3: TGTGCCAGCAGCTTTTTAGCGGGGGGGAGCTCCTACAATGAGCAGTTCTTC. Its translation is CASSFLAGGSSYNEQFF.

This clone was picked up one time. The CDR3: CASSWTAYEQYF. CDR3 in DNA: TGTGCCAGCAGTTGGACAGCTTACGAGCAGTACTTC. This rearrangement joins TRBV12-3 or TRBV12-4 to TRBJ2-7; D is perhaps TRBD1 (6 bases). The V end lost 4 bases, the J end lost 4 bases, and 8 bases lay between the germline ends. The CDR3 has 12 amino acids.

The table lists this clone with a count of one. Written as DNA, the CDR3 is TGTGCCAGCAGTTCCAGTCCCGGACAGGGGTGGAAGCCCCAGCATTTT. It is translated as CASSSSPGQGWKPQHF. The gene calls are TRBV6-2 or TRBV6-3 and TRBJ1-5; 9 nucleotides match TRBD1. This CDR3 contains 16 residues. The V segment lost 4 bases and the J segment 8 bases; nucleotides outside the gene matches: 12. Germline values: CDR1 MNHEY, CDR2 SVGEGT.

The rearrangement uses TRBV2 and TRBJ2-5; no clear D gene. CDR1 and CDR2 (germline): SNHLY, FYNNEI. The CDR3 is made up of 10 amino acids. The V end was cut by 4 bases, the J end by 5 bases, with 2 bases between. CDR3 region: CASSGETQYF. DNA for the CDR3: TGTGCCAGCAGTGGGGAGACCCAGTACTTC.

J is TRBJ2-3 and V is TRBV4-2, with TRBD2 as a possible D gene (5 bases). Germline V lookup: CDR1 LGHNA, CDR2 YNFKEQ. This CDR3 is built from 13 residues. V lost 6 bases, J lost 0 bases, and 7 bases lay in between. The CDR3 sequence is CASRSGSTDTQYF. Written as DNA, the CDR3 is TGTGCCAGCAGGAGCGGTAGCACAGATACGCAGTATTTT.

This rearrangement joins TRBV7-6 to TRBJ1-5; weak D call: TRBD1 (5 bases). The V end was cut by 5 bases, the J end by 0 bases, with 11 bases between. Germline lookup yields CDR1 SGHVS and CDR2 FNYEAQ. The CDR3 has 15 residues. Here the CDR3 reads CASSPGGYSNQPQHF. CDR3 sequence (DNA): TGTGCCAGCAGCCCTGGGGGATATAGCAATCAGCCCCAGCATTTT.

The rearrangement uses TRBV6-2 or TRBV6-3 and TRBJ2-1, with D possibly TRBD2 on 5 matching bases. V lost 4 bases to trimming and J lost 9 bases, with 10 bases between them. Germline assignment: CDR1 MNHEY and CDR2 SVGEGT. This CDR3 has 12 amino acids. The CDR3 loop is CASSWAAVEQFF. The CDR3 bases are TGTGCCAGCAGTTGGGCAGCGGTTGAGCAGTTCTTC.

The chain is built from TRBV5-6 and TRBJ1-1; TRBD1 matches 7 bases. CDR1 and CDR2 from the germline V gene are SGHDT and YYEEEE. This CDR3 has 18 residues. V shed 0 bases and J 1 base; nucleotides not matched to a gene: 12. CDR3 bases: TGTGCCAGCAGCTTGGGCACGGGGTACAGGGGCCAGAACACTGAAGCTTTCTTT. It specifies CASSLGTGYRGQNTEAFF.

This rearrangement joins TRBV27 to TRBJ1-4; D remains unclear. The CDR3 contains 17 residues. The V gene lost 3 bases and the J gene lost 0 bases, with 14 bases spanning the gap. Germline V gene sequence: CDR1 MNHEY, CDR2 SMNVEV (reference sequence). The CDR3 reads CASSFGPPGATNEKLFF. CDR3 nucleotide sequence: TGTGCCAGCAGTTTTGGGCCCCCCGGGGCAACTAATGAAAAACTGTTTTTT. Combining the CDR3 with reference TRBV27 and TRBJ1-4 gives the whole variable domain EAQVTQNPRYLITVTGKKLTVTCSQNMNHEYMSWYRQDPGLGLRQIYYSMNVEVTDKGDVPEGYKVSRKEKRNFPLILESPSPNQTSLYFCASSFGPPGATNEKLFFGSGTQLSVL.

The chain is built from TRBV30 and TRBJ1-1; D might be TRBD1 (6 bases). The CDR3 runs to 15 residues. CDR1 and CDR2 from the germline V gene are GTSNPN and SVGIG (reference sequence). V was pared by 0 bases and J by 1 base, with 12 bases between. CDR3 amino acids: CAWSVRGQTNTEAFF. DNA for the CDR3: TGTGCCTGGAGTGTCCGAGGACAGACGAACACTGAAGCTTTCTTT.

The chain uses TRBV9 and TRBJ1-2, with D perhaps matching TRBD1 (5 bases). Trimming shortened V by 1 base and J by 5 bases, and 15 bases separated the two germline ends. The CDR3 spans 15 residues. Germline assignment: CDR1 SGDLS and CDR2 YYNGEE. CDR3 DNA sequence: TGTGCCAGCAGCGTATCTACAGGTTTTGAGTATGGCTACACCTTC. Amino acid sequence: CASSVSTGFEYGYTF.

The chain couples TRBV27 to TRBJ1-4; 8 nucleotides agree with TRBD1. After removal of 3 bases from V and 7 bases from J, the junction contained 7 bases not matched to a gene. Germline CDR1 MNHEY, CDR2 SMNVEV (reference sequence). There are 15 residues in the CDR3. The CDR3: CASSFSGGGGEKLFF. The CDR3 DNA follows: TGTGCCAGCAGTTTTTCAGGGGGCGGAGGTGAAAAACTGTTTTTT.

CDR3 residues: CASSHQGDGYTF. CDR3 nucleotides: TGTGCCAGCAGCCATCAGGGGGATGGCTACACCTTC. The rearrangement uses TRBV12-3 or TRBV12-4 and TRBJ1-2, with 7 bases identical to TRBD1. The CDR3 runs 12 residues. V lost 6 bases, J lost 6 bases, and 4 bases stayed unmatched.